The clone carrying this T cell receptor (beta chain) has only a few counts. The sample belongs to a study of cytomegalovirus exposure and HLA in healthy donors. Primers included in the PCR were 60 Vbeta and 13 Jbeta primers. Repertoires were generated with immunoSEQ multiplex PCR, while TCRdb's copy carries only in-frame clones and drops some. The sample carries approximately 140,000 clones, about two thirds recorded once. Per germline, CDR1 ENHRY and CDR2 SYGVKD. This CDR3 is 14 amino acids long. V gave up 3 bases and J gave up 4 bases, with 10 bases separating them. This receptor was obtained from a woman aged 18-35 years in good health and CMV-seronegative. The rearrangement links TRBV10-3 to TRBJ2-4; D is perhaps TRBD1 (6 bases). What was sequenced was PBMCs. The CDR3 sequence: CAISDPDRKNIQYF. The CDR3 bases are TGTGCCATCAGTGACCCGGACAGAAAAAACATTCAGTACTTC.